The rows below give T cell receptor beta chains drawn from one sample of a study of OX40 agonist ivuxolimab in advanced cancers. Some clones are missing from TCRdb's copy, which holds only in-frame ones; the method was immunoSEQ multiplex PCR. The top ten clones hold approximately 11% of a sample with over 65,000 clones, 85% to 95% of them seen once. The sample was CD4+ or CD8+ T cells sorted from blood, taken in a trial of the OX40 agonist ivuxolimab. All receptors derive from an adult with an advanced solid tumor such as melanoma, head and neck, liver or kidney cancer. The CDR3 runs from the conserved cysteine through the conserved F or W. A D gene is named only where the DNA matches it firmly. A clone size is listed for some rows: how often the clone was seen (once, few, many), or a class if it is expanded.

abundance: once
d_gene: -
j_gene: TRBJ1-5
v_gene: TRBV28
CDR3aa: CASSPVVSNQPQHF
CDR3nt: TGTGCCAGCAGTCCCGTTGTGAGCAATCAGCCCCAGCATTTT

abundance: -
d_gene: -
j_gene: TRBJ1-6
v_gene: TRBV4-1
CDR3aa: CASSQERTELNSPLHF
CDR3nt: TGCGCCAGCAGCCAAGAGAGAACAGAGCTTAATTCACCCCTCCACTTT

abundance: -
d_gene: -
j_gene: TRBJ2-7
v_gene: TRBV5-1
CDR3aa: CASSLRGPPSSYEQYF
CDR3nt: TGCGCCAGCAGCTTGAGAGGGCCCCCAAGCTCCTACGAGCAGTACTTC

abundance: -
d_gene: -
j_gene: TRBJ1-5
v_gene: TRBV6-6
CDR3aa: CASSYVSGVNQPQHF
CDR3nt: TGTGCCAGCAGTTACGTGTCAGGGGTCAATCAGCCCCAGCATTTT

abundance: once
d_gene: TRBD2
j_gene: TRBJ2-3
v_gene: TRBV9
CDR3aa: CASSPSPNSGGARADTQYF
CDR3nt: TGTGCCAGCAGCCCGAGCCCGAATAGCGGGGGGGCCCGAGCAGATACGCAGTATTTT

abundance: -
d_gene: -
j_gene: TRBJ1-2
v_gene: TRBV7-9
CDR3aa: CASSLQNGYGYTF
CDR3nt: TGTGCCAGCAGCTTACAAAACGGCTATGGCTACACCTTC

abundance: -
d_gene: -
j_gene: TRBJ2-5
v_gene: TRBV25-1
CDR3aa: CASSERGYGETQYF
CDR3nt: TGTGCCAGCAGTGAAAGGGGTTACGGAGAGACCCAGTACTTC

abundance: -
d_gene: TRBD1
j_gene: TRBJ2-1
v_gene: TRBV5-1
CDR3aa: CASSFLDRGAYNEQFF
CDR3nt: TGCGCCAGCAGCTTTCTGGACAGGGGCGCCTACAATGAGCAGTTCTTC

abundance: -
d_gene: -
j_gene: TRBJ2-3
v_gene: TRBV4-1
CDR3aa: CASSPLLGPDTQYF
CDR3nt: TGCGCCAGCAGCCCTCTCCTCGGCCCAGATACGCAGTATTTT

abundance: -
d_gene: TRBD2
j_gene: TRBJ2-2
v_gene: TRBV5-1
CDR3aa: CASSPGLAGVTGELFF
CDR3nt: TGCGCCAGCTCGCCGGGACTAGCGGGGGTCACCGGGGAGCTGTTTTTT

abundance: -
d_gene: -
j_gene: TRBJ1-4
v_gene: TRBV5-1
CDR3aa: CASSLDGSELFF
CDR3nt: TGCGCCAGCAGCTTGGATGGGTCGGAACTGTTTTTT

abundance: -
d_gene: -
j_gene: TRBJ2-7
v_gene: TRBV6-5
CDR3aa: CASSQSGDEQYF
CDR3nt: TGTGCCAGCAGCCAGTCTGGCGACGAGCAGTACTTC

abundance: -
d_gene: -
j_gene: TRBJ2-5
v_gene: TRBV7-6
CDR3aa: CASSLAIGGAQETQYF
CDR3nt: TGTGCCAGCAGCTTAGCGATTGGGGGGGCCCAAGAGACCCAGTACTTC

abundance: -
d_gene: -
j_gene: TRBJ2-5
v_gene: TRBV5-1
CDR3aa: CASSPLTSYQETQYF
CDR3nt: TGCGCCAGCAGCCCCCTTACGTCCTACCAAGAGACCCAGTACTTC

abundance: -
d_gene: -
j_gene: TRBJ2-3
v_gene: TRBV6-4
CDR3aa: CASSNEAVPGGRGTDTQYF
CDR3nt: TGTGCCAGCAGCAACGAAGCCGTGCCGGGGGGCCGGGGCACAGATACGCAGTATTTT

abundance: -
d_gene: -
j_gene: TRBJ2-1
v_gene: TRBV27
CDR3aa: CASSLSSTLGGGYNEQFF
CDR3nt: TGTGCCAGCAGTTTATCATCCACACTAGGTGGGGGGTACAATGAGCAGTTCTTC

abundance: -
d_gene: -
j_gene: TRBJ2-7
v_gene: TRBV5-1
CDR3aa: CASSLEVHYEQYF
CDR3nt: TGCGCCAGCAGCTTGGAAGTTCACTACGAGCAGTACTTC

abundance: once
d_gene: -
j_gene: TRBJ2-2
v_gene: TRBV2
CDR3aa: CASVPGQSLTGELFF
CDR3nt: TGTGCCTCAGTACCTGGACAGTCGTTAACCGGGGAGCTGTTTTTT

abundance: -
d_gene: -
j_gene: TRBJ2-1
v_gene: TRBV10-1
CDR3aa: CASSELPGAAEQFF
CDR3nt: TGCGCCAGCAGTGAGCTCCCGGGGGCGGCTGAGCAGTTCTTC

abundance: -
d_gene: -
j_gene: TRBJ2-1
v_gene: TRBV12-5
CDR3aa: CASGLVRGLNNEQFF
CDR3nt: TGTGCTAGTGGTTTGGTACGGGGACTGAACAATGAGCAGTTCTTC

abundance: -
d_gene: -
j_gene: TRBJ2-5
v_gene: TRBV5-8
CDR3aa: CASSLGTATQETQYF
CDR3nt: TGTGCCAGCAGCTTGGGGACAGCTACACAAGAGACCCAGTACTTC

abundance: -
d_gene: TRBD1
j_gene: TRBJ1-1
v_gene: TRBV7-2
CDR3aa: CASEYRGSTEAFF
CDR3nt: TGTGCCAGCGAATACAGGGGGTCCACTGAAGCTTTCTTT

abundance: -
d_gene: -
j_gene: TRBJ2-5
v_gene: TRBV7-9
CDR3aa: CASSSTPGTQETQYF
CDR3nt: TGTGCCAGCAGCTCCACCCCCGGGACCCAAGAGACCCAGTACTTC

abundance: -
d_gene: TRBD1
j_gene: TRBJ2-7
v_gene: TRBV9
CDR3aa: CASASTGNHEQYF
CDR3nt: TGTGCCAGCGCTTCGACAGGGAACCACGAGCAGTACTTC

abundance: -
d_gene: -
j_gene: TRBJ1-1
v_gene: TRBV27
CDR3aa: CASSLSMNTEAFF
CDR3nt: TGTGCCAGCAGTTTATCGATGAACACTGAAGCTTTCTTT

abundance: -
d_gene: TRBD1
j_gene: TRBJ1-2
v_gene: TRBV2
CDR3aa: CANPTGGNYGYTF
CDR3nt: TGTGCCAACCCGACAGGGGGCAACTATGGCTACACCTTC

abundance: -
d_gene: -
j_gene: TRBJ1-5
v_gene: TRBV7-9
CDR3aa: CASSGVVGNQPQHF
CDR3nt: TGTGCCAGCAGCGGGGTGGTGGGCAATCAGCCCCAGCATTTT

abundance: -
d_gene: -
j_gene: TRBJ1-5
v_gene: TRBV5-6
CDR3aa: CASSLGQIRQPQHF
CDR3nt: TGTGCCAGCAGTCTGGGGCAGATCCGTCAGCCCCAGCATTTT

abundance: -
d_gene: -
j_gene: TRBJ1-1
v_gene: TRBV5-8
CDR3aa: CASSLGREAFF
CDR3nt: TGTGCCAGCAGCTTAGGAAGGGAAGCTTTCTTT

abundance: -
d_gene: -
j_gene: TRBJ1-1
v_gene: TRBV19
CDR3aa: CASSIVLGDGAFF
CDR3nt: TGTGCCAGTAGTATAGTTTTGGGGGACGGGGCTTTCTTT

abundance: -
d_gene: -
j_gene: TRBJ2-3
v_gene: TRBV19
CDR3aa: CASSIVQGGGDTQYF
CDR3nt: TGTGCCAGTAGTATAGTTCAGGGGGGCGGGGATACGCAGTATTTT

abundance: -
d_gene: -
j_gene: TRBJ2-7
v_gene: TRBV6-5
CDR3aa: CASSTTYEQYF
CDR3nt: TGTGCCAGCAGCACGACCTACGAGCAGTACTTC

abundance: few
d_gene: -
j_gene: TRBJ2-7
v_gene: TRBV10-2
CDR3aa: CASSLDYEQYF
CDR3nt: TGCGCCAGCAGTTTAGACTACGAGCAGTACTTC

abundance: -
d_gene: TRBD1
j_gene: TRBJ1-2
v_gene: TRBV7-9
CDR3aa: CASSGNRGPGYGYTF
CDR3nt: TGTGCCAGCAGCGGAAACAGGGGTCCGGGCTATGGCTACACCTTC

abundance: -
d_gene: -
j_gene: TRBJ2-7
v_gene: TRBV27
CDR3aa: CASSHKLSEQYF
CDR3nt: TGTGCCAGCAGCCACAAACTCAGCGAGCAGTACTTC

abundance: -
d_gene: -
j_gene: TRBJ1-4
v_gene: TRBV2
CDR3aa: CASSEALDRREKLFF
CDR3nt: TGTGCCAGCAGTGAAGCACTTGACAGAAGGGAAAAACTGTTTTTT

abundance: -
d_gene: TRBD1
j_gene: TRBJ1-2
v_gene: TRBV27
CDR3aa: CASSSKDRGVSGGYTF
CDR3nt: TGTGCCAGCAGTTCCAAGGACAGGGGGGTGTCGGGTGGCTACACCTTC

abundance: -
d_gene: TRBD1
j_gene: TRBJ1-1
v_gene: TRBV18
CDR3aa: CASSPTQGAFVGNTEAFF
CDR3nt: TGTGCCAGCTCACCGACACAGGGGGCGTTCGTAGGGAACACTGAAGCTTTCTTT

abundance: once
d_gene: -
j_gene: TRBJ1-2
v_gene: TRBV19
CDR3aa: CASSIDLRFEAALIGYTF
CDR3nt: TGTGCCAGTAGTATAGATCTCAGGTTCGAGGCAGCGTTAATTGGCTACACCTTC

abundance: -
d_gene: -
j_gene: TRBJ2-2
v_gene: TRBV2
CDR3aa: CASSERGSGELFF
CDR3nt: TGTGCCAGCAGTGAGAGGGGGTCCGGGGAGCTGTTTTTT

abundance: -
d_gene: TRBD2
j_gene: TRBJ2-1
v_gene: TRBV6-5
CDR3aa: CASSYGSGGALNEQFF
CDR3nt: TGTGCCAGCAGTTACGGGAGCGGGGGGGCGCTGAATGAGCAGTTCTTC

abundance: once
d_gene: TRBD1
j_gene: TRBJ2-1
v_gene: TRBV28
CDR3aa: CASSPHTGADEQFF
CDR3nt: TGTGCCAGCAGTCCCCATACAGGGGCCGATGAGCAGTTCTTC

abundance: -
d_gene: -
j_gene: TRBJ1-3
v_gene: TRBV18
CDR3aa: CASSPPLGGSGNTIYF
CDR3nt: TGTGCCAGCTCACCCCCCCTCGGGGGCTCTGGAAACACCATATATTTT

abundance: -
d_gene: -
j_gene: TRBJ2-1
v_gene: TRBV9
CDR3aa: CASTPGGTYNEQFF
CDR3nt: TGTGCCAGCACCCCTGGGGGGACTTACAATGAGCAGTTCTTC

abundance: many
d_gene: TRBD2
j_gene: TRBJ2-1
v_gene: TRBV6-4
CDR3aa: CASSSQAGSYNEQFF
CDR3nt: TGTGCCAGCAGTTCTCAAGCGGGGTCCTACAATGAGCAGTTCTTC

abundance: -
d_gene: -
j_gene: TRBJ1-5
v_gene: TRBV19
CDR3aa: CASREVSNQPQHF
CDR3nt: TGTGCTAGCAGAGAAGTTAGCAATCAGCCCCAGCATTTT

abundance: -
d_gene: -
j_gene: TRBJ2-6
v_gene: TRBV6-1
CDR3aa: CASSERSGRGISGANVLTF
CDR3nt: TGTGCCAGCAGTGAACGGAGTGGTCGGGGAATCTCTGGGGCCAACGTCCTGACTTTC

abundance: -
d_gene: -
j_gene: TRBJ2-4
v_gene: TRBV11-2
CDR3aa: CASSLGPVGKNIQYF
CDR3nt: TGTGCCAGCAGCTTGGGTCCGGTGGGCAAAAACATTCAGTACTTC

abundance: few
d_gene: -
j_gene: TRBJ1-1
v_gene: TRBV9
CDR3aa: CASSMDINTEAFF
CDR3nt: TGTGCCAGCAGCATGGACATAAACACTGAAGCTTTCTTT

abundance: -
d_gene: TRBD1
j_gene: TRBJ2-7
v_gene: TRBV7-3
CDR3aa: CASSAGTGARYEQYF
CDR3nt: TGTGCCAGCAGCGCGGGGACAGGGGCCAGGTACGAGCAGTACTTC

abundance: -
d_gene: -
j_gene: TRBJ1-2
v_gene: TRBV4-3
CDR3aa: CASSQDRTDGKSNYGYTF
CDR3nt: TGCGCCAGCAGCCAAGATCGTACAGACGGAAAATCTAACTATGGCTACACCTTC

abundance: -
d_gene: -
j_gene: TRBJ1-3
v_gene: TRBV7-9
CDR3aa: CASSKVGSGNTIYF
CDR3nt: TGTGCCAGCAGCAAGGTGGGCTCTGGAAACACCATATATTTT

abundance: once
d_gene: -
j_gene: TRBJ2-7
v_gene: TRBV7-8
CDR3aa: CASSLVGGGEEQYF
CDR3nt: TGTGCCAGCAGCTTAGTGGGAGGAGGGGAAGAGCAGTACTTC

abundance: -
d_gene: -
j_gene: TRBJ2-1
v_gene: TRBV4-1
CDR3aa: CASSQDRGAYNEQFF
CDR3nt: TGCGCCAGCAGCCAAGATCGTGGCGCTTACAATGAGCAGTTCTTC

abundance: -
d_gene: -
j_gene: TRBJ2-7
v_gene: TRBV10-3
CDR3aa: CAISEGAYEQYF
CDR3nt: TGTGCCATCAGTGAGGGAGCCTACGAGCAGTACTTC

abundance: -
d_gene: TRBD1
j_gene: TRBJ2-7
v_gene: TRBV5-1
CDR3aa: CASSWGTGGYEQYF
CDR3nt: TGCGCCAGCAGCTGGGGGACAGGGGGCTACGAGCAGTACTTC

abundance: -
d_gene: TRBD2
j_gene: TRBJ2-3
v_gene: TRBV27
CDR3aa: CASSFLLAGAGDTQYF
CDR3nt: TGTGCCAGCAGTTTTTTACTAGCGGGGGCTGGGGATACGCAGTATTTT

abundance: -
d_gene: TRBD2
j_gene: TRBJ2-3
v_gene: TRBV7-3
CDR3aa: CASSKNILAGTLTDTQYF
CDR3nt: TGTGCCAGCAGCAAAAACATTCTAGCGGGGACCTTGACAGATACGCAGTATTTT

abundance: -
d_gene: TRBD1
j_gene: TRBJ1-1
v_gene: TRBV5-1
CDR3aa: CASSRGRRPEAFF
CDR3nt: TGCGCCAGCAGCAGGGGGCGCCGCCCTGAAGCTTTCTTT